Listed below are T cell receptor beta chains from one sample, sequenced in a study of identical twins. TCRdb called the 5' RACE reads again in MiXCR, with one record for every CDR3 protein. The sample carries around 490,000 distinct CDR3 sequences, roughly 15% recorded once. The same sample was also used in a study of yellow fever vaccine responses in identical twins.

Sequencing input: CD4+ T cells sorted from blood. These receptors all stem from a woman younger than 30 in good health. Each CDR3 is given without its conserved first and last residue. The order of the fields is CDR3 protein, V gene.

CDR3: ASTYSSGEDIQY
V: TRBV11-2

CDR3: ASSLGTLGIVGETQY
V: TRBV12-3/TRBV12-4

CDR3: ASSYGRYEQY
V: TRBV6-6

CDR3: ASSQDQQGRAKNIQY
V: TRBV3-1

CDR3: ASSLDVGSSYEQY
V: TRBV7-6

CDR3: ATSDTSGRARYNEQF
V: TRBV24-1

CDR3: ASSFGLLEQY
V: TRBV28

CDR3: ASSLRVSGETQY
V: TRBV7-9

CDR3: ASSKTGGSQETQY
V: TRBV5-1

CDR3: ASSRTVQTSSSYNEQF
V: TRBV4-2

CDR3: ASTMNPGVSYNEQF
V: TRBV5-1

CDR3: ASSTRLIHSYNEQF
V: TRBV5-1

CDR3: ASSLDRGPPSPLH
V: TRBV5-1

CDR3: ATGREGSNEQF
V: TRBV24-1

CDR3: ASSSPAGRGGSAYNEQF
V: TRBV27

CDR3: ASSGDGNQRPD
V: TRBV6-1

CDR3: AISMTTGNTEAF
V: TRBV10-3

CDR3: SAHLAGAPPDTQY
V: TRBV20-1

CDR3: ASSLGRYGGYT
V: TRBV12-3/TRBV12-4

CDR3: ASSPHVELAGANEQF
V: TRBV9

CDR3: ASSQPLGPQH
V: TRBV3-1

CDR3: ASSYSAGQAYLAKNIQY
V: TRBV6-5

CDR3: ASGNSYEQY
V: TRBV27

CDR3: ASSGMGLAGRETQY
V: TRBV4-2

CDR3: ASSTRPGGTQY
V: TRBV9

CDR3: ASSHPRLALQETQY
V: TRBV5-1

CDR3: AISETPGQQY
V: TRBV10-3

CDR3: SAHHGANTDTQY
V: TRBV20-1

CDR3: ATSSQNSNQPQH
V: TRBV24-1

CDR3: ASSAPGQGNSPLH
V: TRBV25-1

CDR3: ASSLTDNQPQH
V: TRBV12-3/TRBV12-4

CDR3: ASNPTGRNEQF
V: TRBV12-3/TRBV12-4

CDR3: ASSEGWYEQY
V: TRBV7-9

CDR3: ASRKTGDSYNEQF
V: TRBV12-3/TRBV12-4

CDR3: ASIIDTTTKFTDTQY
V: TRBV7-6

CDR3: SAVGLAGGELF
V: TRBV20-1

CDR3: ASSLGAGGPITDTQY
V: TRBV12-3/TRBV12-4

CDR3: ASSNPTSGSEQF
V: TRBV7-3

CDR3: SAHDPGISTDTQY
V: TRBV20-1

CDR3: SASFGSYNEQF
V: TRBV20-1

CDR3: ASSLRDRGEETQY
V: TRBV3-1

CDR3: ASRQDRGVSETQY
V: TRBV6-1

CDR3: ASSRAEGGYNEQF
V: TRBV14

CDR3: AISESPAGMNTEAF
V: TRBV10-3

CDR3: ASSLVGTEETQY
V: TRBV7-8

CDR3: ASSLRLAGVTGELF
V: TRBV5-1

CDR3: ASSLVPGNGYT
V: TRBV12-3/TRBV12-4

CDR3: ASSQEPGPKNEKLF
V: TRBV5-1

CDR3: SARQGETQY
V: TRBV20-1

CDR3: ATSDPRGPYEQY
V: TRBV24-1

CDR3: ATSGGGVSKNIQY
V: TRBV15

CDR3: ASSSPGTNNEQF
V: TRBV5-4

CDR3: ASFSGSGYNEQF
V: TRBV5-1

CDR3: ASSLGAEVFSYNEQF
V: TRBV7-9

CDR3: ASRDDGATEAF
V: TRBV12-3/TRBV12-4

CDR3: ASSLFDGAYEQY
V: TRBV27

CDR3: ASSLPRTGANSPLH
V: TRBV6-2/TRBV6-3

CDR3: SVEDARGNEQF
V: TRBV29-1

CDR3: ASSLEASGMYEQY
V: TRBV11-2